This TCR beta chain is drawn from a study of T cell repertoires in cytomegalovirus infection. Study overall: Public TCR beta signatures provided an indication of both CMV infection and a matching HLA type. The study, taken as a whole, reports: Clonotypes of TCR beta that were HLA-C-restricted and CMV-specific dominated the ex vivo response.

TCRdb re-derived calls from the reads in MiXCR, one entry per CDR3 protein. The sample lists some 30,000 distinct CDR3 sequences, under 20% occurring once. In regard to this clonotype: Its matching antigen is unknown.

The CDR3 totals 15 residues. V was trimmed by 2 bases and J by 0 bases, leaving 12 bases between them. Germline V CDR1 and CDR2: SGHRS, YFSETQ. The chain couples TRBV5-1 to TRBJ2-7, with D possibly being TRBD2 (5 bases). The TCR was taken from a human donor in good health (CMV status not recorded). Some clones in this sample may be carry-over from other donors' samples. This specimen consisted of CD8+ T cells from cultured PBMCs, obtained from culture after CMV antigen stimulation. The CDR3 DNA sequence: TGCGCCAGCAGCTTTTTTAGCGACTACTCCTACGAGCAGTACTTC. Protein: CASSFFSDYSYEQYF.